This note documents a single TCR beta chain sequence. Its antigen is not known. This entry is derived from a study of vaccination and CD4 T cells after COVID-19. Study-wide background: Stimulation of cells relied on overlapping spike peptides derived from SARS-CoV-2, HCoV-NL63, HCoV-OC43 and HCoV-229E.

Looked up from germline, CDR1 is MNHEY and CDR2 is SMNVEV (reference sequence). The CDR3 is made up of 18 amino acids. V lost 0 bases to trimming and J lost 0 bases, with 16 bases between them. Sequencing of DNA taken from cultured CD4+ T cells relied on the Oncomine TCR Beta short-read assay. One entry per CDR3 protein, called by TCRdb with MiXCR from the PCR reads. The sample lists 20,000 to 25,000 distinct CDR3 sequences, approximately 62% seen once, with roughly 4% in the top ten. Treatment described: roughly ten-day PBMC culture with coronavirus spike peptide pools or control peptides (ViraFEST assay).

Sample: CD4+ T cells from blood, cultured in vitro. The TCR was taken from a human donor who had recovered from COVID-19. The V gene is TRBV27, the J gene TRBJ2-3; tentative D call: TRBD1 (6 bases). The CDR3 DNA reads as TGTGCCAGCAGTTTATCGAGGGGCCAGGGGAGCAGCACAGATACGCAGTATTTT. Its protein product is CASSLSRGQGSSTDTQYF.